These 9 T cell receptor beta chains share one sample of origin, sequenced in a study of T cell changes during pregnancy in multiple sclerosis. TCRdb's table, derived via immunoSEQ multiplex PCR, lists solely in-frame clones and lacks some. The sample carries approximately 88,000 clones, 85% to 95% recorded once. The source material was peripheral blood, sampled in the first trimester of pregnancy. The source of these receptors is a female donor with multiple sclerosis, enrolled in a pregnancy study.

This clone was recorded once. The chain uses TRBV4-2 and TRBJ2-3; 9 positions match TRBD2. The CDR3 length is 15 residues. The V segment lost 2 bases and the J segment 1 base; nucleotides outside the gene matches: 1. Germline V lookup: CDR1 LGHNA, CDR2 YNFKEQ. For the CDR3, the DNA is TGTGCCAGCAGCCAACCTAGCGGGGGCACAGATACGCAGTATTTT. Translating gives CASSQPSGGTDTQYF.

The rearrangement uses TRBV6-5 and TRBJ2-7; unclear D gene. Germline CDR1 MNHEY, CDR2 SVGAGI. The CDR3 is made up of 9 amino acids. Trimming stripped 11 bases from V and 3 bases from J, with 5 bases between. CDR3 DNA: TGTGCCGCAGGCTACGAGCAGTACTTC. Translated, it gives CAAGYEQYF.

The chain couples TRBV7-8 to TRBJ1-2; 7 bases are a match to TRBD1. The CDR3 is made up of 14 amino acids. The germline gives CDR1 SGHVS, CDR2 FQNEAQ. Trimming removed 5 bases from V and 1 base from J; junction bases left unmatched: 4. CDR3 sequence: CASSPNRGNYGYTF. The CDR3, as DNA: TGTGCCAGCAGCCCCAACAGGGGTAACTATGGCTACACCTTC.

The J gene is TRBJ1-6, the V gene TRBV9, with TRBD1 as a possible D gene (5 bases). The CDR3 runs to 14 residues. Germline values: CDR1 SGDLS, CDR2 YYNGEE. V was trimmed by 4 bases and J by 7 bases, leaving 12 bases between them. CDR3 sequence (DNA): TGTGCCAGCAGCCCGGGGGTGACAAATTCACCCCTCCACTTT. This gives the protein CASSPGVTNSPLHF. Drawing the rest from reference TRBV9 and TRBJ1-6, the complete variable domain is DSGVTQTPKHLITATGQRVTLRCSPRSGDLSVYWYQQSLDQGLQFLIQYYNGEERAKGNILERFSAQQFPDLHSELNLSSLELGDSALYFCASSPGVTNSPLHFGNGTRLTVT.

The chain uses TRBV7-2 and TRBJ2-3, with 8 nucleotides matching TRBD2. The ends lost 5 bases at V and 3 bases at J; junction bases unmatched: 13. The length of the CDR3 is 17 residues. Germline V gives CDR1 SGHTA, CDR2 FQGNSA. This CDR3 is CASSHKVLAGQTDTQYF. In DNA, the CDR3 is TGTGCCAGCAGCCACAAAGTCCTAGCGGGTCAAACAGATACGCAGTATTTT.

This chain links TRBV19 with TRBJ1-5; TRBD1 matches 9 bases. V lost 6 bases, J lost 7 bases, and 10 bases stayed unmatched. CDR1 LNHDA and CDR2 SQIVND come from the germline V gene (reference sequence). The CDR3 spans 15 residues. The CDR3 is CASRFQGQGSQPQHF. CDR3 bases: TGTGCCAGTAGGTTCCAGGGACAGGGTTCACAGCCCCAGCATTTT.

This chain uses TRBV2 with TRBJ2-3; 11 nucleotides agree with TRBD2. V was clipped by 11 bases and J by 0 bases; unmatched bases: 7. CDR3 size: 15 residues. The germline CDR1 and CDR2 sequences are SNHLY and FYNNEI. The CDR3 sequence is CAGILAGVSTDTQYF. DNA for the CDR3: TGTGCCGGAATACTAGCGGGGGTTAGCACAGATACGCAGTATTTT. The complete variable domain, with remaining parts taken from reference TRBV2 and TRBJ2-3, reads EPEVTQTPSHQVTQMGQEVILRCVPISNHLYFYWYRQILGQKVEFLVSFYNNEISEKSEIFDDQFSVERPDGSNFTLKIRSTKLEDSAMYFCAGILAGVSTDTQYFGPGTRLTVL.

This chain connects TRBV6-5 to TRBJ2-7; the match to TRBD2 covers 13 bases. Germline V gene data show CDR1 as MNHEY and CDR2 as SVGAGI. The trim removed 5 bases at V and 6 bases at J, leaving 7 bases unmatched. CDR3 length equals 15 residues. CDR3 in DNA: TGTGCCAGCAGTCTAACTAGCGGGGGGGCCTCCGAGCAGTACTTC. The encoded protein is CASSLTSGGASEQYF.

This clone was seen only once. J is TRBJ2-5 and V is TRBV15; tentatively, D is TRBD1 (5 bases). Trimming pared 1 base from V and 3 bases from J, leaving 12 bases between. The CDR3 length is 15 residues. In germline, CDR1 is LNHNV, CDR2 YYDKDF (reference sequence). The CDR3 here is CATSRGGAGKETQYF. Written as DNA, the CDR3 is TGTGCCACCAGCAGAGGTGGAGCAGGGAAAGAGACCCAGTACTTC.